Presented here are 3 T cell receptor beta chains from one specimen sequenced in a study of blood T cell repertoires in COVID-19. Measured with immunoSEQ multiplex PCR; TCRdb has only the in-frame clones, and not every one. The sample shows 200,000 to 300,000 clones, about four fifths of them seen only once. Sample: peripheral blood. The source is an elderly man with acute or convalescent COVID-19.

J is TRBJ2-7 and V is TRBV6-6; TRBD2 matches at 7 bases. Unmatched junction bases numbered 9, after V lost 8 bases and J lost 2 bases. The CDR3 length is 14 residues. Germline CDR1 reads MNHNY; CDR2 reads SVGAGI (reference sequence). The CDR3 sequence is CASVDAGVTYEQYF. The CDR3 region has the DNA TGTGCCAGCGTAGACGCGGGAGTGACCTACGAGCAGTACTTC.

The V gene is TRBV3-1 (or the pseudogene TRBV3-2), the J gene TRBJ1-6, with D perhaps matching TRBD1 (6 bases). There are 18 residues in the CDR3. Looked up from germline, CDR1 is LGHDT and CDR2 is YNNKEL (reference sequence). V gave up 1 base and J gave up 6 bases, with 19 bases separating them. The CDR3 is CASSQGGHRRLPNSPLHF. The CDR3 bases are TGTGCCAGCAGCCAAGGGGGGCACAGGAGACTACCTAATTCACCCCTCCACTTT.

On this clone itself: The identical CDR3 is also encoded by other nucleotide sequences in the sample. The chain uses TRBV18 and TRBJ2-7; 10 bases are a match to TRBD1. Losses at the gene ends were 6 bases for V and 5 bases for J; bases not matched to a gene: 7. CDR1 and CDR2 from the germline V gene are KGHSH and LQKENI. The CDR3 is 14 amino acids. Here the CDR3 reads CASSPDRGRNEQYF. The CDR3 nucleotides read TGTGCCAGCTCCCCCGACAGGGGGCGGAACGAGCAGTACTTC.